The rows below give T cell receptor beta chains drawn from one sample of a study of cytomegalovirus exposure and HLA in healthy donors. Clones were sequenced by immunoSEQ multiplex PCR, and TCRdb holds only the in-frame ones, with some missing. Of about 120,000 clones in the sample, roughly 84% were seen once. The source material was PBMCs. These receptors originate from a man aged 25 to 45 in good health and CMV-seropositive. Both conserved end residues are part of each CDR3. D genes are given only for firm matches. Not every row has a clone size; where given, it reads once, few, many or a size class.

cdr3_aa cdr3_nt d_call j_call v_call clone_size
CASSLDSTMGYTF TGTGCCAGCAGTTTGGACAGTACTATGGGCTACACCTTC . TRBJ1-2 TRBV2 once
CASSSTLAGSSYEQYF TGCGCCAGCAGCTCCACTTTAGCGGGGTCCTCCTACGAGCAGTACTTC TRBD2 TRBJ2-7 TRBV5-1 once
CASSHGSSYEQYF TGCGCCAGCAGCCATGGGAGCTCCTACGAGCAGTACTTC . TRBJ2-7 TRBV4-1 .
CASSLTSGGLLSGELFF TGCGCCAGCAGCTTGACTAGCGGGGGGCTCCTATCAGGGGAGCTGTTTTTT TRBD2 TRBJ2-2 TRBV5-1 .
CASSFGGKPQHF TGTGCCAGCAGCTTCGGTGGTAAGCCCCAGCATTTT . TRBJ1-5 TRBV7-9 .
CASSLSGGGSYEQYF TGTGCCAGCAGTTTAAGTGGCGGGGGGAGTTACGAGCAGTACTTC TRBD2 TRBJ2-7 TRBV27 .
CASRATGVGGGYTF TGTGCCAGCAGGGCTACAGGGGTCGGCGGGGGCTACACCTTC TRBD1 TRBJ1-2 TRBV2 .
CASSPGRQGHGEQYF TGTGCCAGCAGCCCAGGCAGACAGGGGCATGGCGAGCAGTACTTC TRBD1 TRBJ2-7 TRBV7-9 .
CASSFRQGYEQYF TGTGCCAGCAGCTTTCGCCAGGGCTACGAGCAGTACTTC . TRBJ2-7 TRBV7-9 .
CAIRTGGRTGANVLTF TGTGCCATCAGGACGGGGGGGCGCACTGGGGCCAACGTCCTGACTTTC TRBD2 TRBJ2-6 TRBV10-3 .
CASSVEVSGGQQYF TGTGCCAGCAGCGTAGAGGTTAGCGGGGGGCAGCAGTACTTC TRBD2 TRBJ2-7 TRBV9 .
CASSPRTAHEQYF TGTGCCAGCTCACCACGGACAGCTCACGAGCAGTACTTC . TRBJ2-7 TRBV18 once
CASTPQAAGLGEQFF TGTGCCAGTACCCCCCAGGCAGCGGGGTTGGGTGAGCAGTTCTTC TRBD2 TRBJ2-1 TRBV19 .
CASSRQGSGLGSYEQYF TGTGCCAGCAGCCGTCAGGGATCGGGACTAGGGTCCTACGAGCAGTACTTC TRBD2 TRBJ2-7 TRBV5-6 many
CASSRNNLGYEQYF TGCGCCAGCAGCCGCAATAACCTCGGTTACGAGCAGTACTTC . TRBJ2-7 TRBV10-2 .
CASSLESGGPEHTQYF TGTGCCAGCAGCTTAGAGAGCGGGGGCCCCGAGCATACGCAGTATTTT TRBD2 TRBJ2-3 TRBV7-7 .
CASSQVISGGADTQYF TGTGCCAGCAGCCAAGTTATTAGCGGGGGGGCAGATACGCAGTATTTT TRBD2 TRBJ2-3 TRBV4-2 .
CASSLAGYSNQPQHF TGTGCCAGCAGCTTGGCGGGGTATAGCAATCAGCCCCAGCATTTT . TRBJ1-5 TRBV5-5 .
CAIGPGRDRDSPLHF TGTGCCATCGGACCGGGAAGGGACAGAGATTCACCCCTCCACTTT TRBD1 TRBJ1-6 TRBV10-3 .
CASSQLDRDTGELFF TGTGCCAGCAGCCAACTAGACAGGGACACTGGGGAGCTGTTTTTT TRBD1 TRBJ2-2 TRBV14 .
CASSKDQGANTEAFF TGTGCCAGCAGCAAAGATCAGGGGGCGAACACTGAAGCTTTCTTT . TRBJ1-1 TRBV21-1 few
CASTSNAAQEQYF TGTGCCAGCACCTCTAACGCCGCGCAAGAGCAGTACTTC . TRBJ2-7 TRBV11-3 once
CASSLRPGHRYNEQFF TGTGCCAGCAGCTTAAGGCCGGGACATCGATACAATGAGCAGTTCTTC . TRBJ2-1 TRBV7-8 .
CASSAGQPNYGYTF TGTGCCAGCAGTGCGGGACAGCCTAACTATGGCTACACCTTC TRBD1 TRBJ1-2 TRBV2 .
CASSSLAGITDTQYF TGTGCCAGCAGCTCACTAGCGGGTATCACAGATACGCAGTATTTT TRBD2 TRBJ2-3 TRBV7-6 .
CASSLSGLFETQYF TGTGCCAGCAGCTTATCGGGACTTTTCGAGACCCAGTACTTC . TRBJ2-5 TRBV7-8 .